This TCR beta chain was documented in a study of blood T cell repertoires in COVID-19 (TCRdb year 2020). Turning to the overall study: Collaborator samples came from the United States, Italy and Spain and covered acute and convalescent phases of COVID-19. Subjects who had been exposed to COVID-19, were actively infected with it, or had recovered from it provided the deeply sampled blood TCRbeta repertoires that made up the dataset. The prospective study material was composed of cDNA or gDNA derived from T cells, B-cell-depleted T cells, or PBMCs. Nearly every sample came with metadata listing a de-identified subject ID, COVID-19 status, age in years and sex. The repertoires were released in a freely available public database intended as a resource for research on the immune response to SARS-CoV-2. The samples were drawn from the first 160 participants of the ongoing ImmuneRACE study and from more than 1,000 subjects provided by 6 global collaborators. Where available, HLA class I and class II types were taken from metadata supplied by the sample provider and were not determined by assay-based typing.

The paper's findings and limits, for the study overall: Clinical and demographic metadata were provided uncurated, with the amount varying by source and participant.

As encoded in the germline V gene, CDR1 is SGHAT while CDR2 is FQNNGV. The CDR3 measures 14 amino acids from cysteine to phenylalanine. This entry keeps only the CDR3 DNA: 42 bases, framed from base 1. Deletion took 1 base off V and 1 base off J, with a span of 4 bases between the germline ends. The immunoSEQ Assay, a bias-controlled multiplex PCR, was used to amplify TCRbeta CDR3 regions from genomic DNA. Under the source paper's analysis protocol: The number of nucleated cells in each sample was estimated by amplification of reference gene primers within the assay. To quantify the absolute abundance of each unique TCRbeta CDR3 rearrangement, sequence reads were collapsed and filtered. For each sample, productive Simpson clonality was calculated as the square root of Simpson's diversity index over productive rearrangements. TCRdb limited this immuneACCESS table to in-frame rearrangements with V and J called. A share of clones is missing; checked studies link under half to unresolved V genes, and the rest is unexplained. V and J calls and clone size follow that table, whereas D and trimming were derived from the DNA. Across this sample there are some 150,000 clones, with about 85% seen only once. Clones ranked in the top ten supply roughly 1.1% of the sample.

For this clone: No cognate antigen has been identified for it. No much larger clonotype is one base removed from it; base qualities were not supplied.

Another Seattle source contributed samples from volunteer blood donors who had recovered from COVID-19. Whole blood was collected in K2EDTA tubes by collaborating institutions according to the institutions' own protocols. For TCRbeta analysis, collaborators shipped samples in one of three forms: frozen whole blood, isolated PBMCs, or DNA extracted from either of those sample types. This clonotype was obtained from a man in his 60s who had recovered from COVID-19. The material sequenced was peripheral blood. The chain is assembled from TRBV11-2 and TRBJ2-2, with an unclear D gene assignment. The nucleotides are TGTGCCAGCAGCTTAGCAGGGAACACCGGGGAGCTGTTTTTT. Translated, this is CASSLAGNTGELFF.